This T cell receptor (beta chain) was obtained from a study of T cell responses to AZD1222 COVID-19 vaccine. The study's findings and limits: Reports indicate that nearly half of spike-specific TCRs are directed at unmutated variant regions. Donors skewed white British and female; clonal diversity was possibly underestimated. Spike regions recognized by vaccine-associated CD4 TCRs spanned the protein, led by 160-218 and 743-854. When two AZD1222 doses had been given, Spike-specific TCR breadth and depth rose.

TCRdb's copy holds only in-frame clones and misses some; the assay was immunoSEQ multiplex PCR. The table lists approximately 110,000 clones, around 94% of them singletons, with less than 2.5% in the top ten. The CDR3 has 15 amino acids. Unmatched junction bases numbered 5, after V lost 3 bases and J lost 1 base. Germline V gene data show CDR1 as MNHEY and CDR2 as SMNVEV (reference sequence). Comment on this clone: The antigen is unknown.

The V and J genes are TRBV27 and TRBJ1-1; TRBD1 agrees at 7 bases. This TCR was sampled from an adult in good health. This specimen consisted of peripheral blood, obtained on day 0 of AZD1222 vaccination. CDR3 sequence (DNA): TGTGCCAGCAGTTTGCCAGGGGGGGAGAACACTGAAGCTTTCTTT. Translating gives CASSLPGGENTEAFF.